Sequencing of this T cell receptor beta chain was carried out in a study of cytomegalovirus exposure and HLA in healthy donors (dated by TCRdb to the late 2010s). Regarding the research as a whole: An earlier analysis of several hundred of the donors reported 250 to 300 Gb of sequence data and around 120 million unique TCR beta sequences from roughly 200 million T cells. Donor age, sex, ethnicity and CMV serostatus were compiled alongside the repertoire data. HLA typing covered class I and class II loci at four-digit resolution. Roughly 300 gigabases of sequencing data and tens of millions of unique TCR sequences were included in an early release covering about 600 HLA-typed donors. Besides the first cohort of approximately 710 subjects, a separate validation cohort made up of over 100 different subjects was used. Rather than using new phenotypic data, the later analysis identified candidate immune exposures from TCR beta sequences and from how often those sequences occurred across donors. Because of strong linkage in the cohort, 5 or 6 DR-DQ haplotypes were treated as single units for association and clustering. Among the roughly 400 genotyped donors, around 81% belonged to the genetic ancestry cluster associated with self-reported Caucasian donors. The aim of the study was to test whether cataloging public T cell receptors could identify signatures of past pathogen exposure. Typing coverage varied by locus: roughly 629-640 donors for A, B, C, DRB1 and DQB1; approximately 520 for DQA1; nearly 610 for DPA1; roughly 450 for DPB1. The study used immunosequencing to profile the T cell repertoires of approximately 640 subjects and linked those repertoires to cytomegalovirus serostatus. To decide whether each TCR beta V gene segment behaved as functional or pseudogenic, an earlier analysis of some 600 of the donors relied on high-throughput TCR beta sequencing. Among some 400 genotyped donors of the cohort, an average of approximately 250,000 unique TCR beta nucleotide sequences were sequenced per donor, about a sixth of them non-productive. Every repertoire in the discovery cohort had been generated on one and the same sequencing platform. A later analysis re-examined previously published TCR beta repertoires from more than 600 donors and added high-resolution HLA genotyping to investigate patterns of TCR occurrence. High-throughput TCR immunosequencing, statistical association of individual TCRs with disease status, and machine learning were combined to predict cytomegalovirus infection status. Genome-wide SNP genotypes for about 65% of the roughly 670 donors were used in a later genetic analysis, which treated that subset as a discovery cohort.

The cohort was made up of 650 to 700 healthy bone marrow donors. Cohort members were all nominally healthy when sampled, although unrecorded immune exposures were likely present. The donor was CMV seropositive and belonged to the group of over 250 seropositive cohort members. A peripheral blood sample was collected from each donor, and TCR beta sequencing was performed on peripheral blood mononuclear cells. The Qiagen DNeasy Blood Extraction Kit was used to extract genomic DNA from the blood cell samples. Regarding this clone: Its target antigen remains unknown. Nothing much larger sits one base from this clone, and base qualities are not available.

Overall study outcomes, separate from this receptor: Correlated functional status among segregating V segments might be attributable to linkage disequilibrium, but an unknown experimental factor could not be ruled out. Several of the top co-occurrence clusters appeared to be linked to parvovirus B19, influenza, CMV and Epstein-Barr virus, according to a later analysis. The only immune exposure information available for the cohort was CMV serostatus. At a false discovery rate of 0.05, a later analysis linked 15,000 to 20,000 TCR beta sequences to specific HLA alleles. According to the authors, the approach could potentially be generalized to other disease states and immunological phenotypes. Because HLA typing was missing for some donors at each locus, association tests included only the typed subset. According to a later analysis, most CMV-associated TCR beta chains appeared to be HLA-restricted, and the HLA associations seemed to be driven largely by CMV exposure. A later genetic analysis reported fewer N-insertions in productive TCRs among donors in an Asian-associated ancestry cluster than the approximately 700-donor mean. When HLA alleles, especially DR and DQ, strongly co-occurred, attributing TCR associations to individual alleles was difficult. The presence/absence analyses assumed that sequencing depth was roughly uniform across donors, and that assumption may not be true. The earlier analysis of nearly 600 of the donors excluded roughly 16 rarely observed V segments, including chromosome 9 orphons, because counts were too low. A cluster of highly shared sequence variants was judged likely to be a technical artifact of the sequencing pipeline. In a later analysis, HLA-associated TCR beta chains were found to be more clonally expanded and to have lower generation probabilities than equally common non-associated chains. The study listed approximately 150 TCR beta chains as associated with cytomegalovirus. Only TCR beta chains were sequenced in this cohort, and the absence of alpha or paired-chain data limited detectable features. A further reported finding was that TCR beta sequences accurately predicted the HLA-A and HLA-B alleles for most subjects in the first cohort. In a later analysis, TCR association rates were found to vary across HLA loci, with the most associated TCRs seen for DRB1 alleles and the fewest for HLA-C alleles. Cytomegalovirus status was reported to be diagnosed by the classifier with high specificity and sensitivity in both the original and validation cohorts. Some IMGT-functional V segments, including TRBV6-2 and TRBV6-3, could not be told apart with the 87-base-pair reads, so those segments were excluded. In an earlier analysis of 450 to 750 of the donors, most TCR beta V segments appeared in productive rearrangements about 87% or about 30% of the time, broadly matching IMGT annotations. In vitro tests confirmed that a few of the cytomegalovirus-associated TCR beta chains recognize cytomegalovirus antigens. A later genetic analysis associated a missense DCLRE1C variant with V-gene and J-gene trimming of TCR beta chains, and an independent cohort replicated the association. Across donors, most TCR sequences were observed very rarely, whereas some public TCRs were present in many individuals.

CDR1 is given as SGHNT and CDR2 as YENEEA, both from the germline V gene. Including the terminal cysteine and phenylalanine, the CDR3 comprises 19 residues. Only the CDR3 DNA is retained, 57 bases long and in frame from the first base. From V the trimming removes 1 base and from J it removes 7 bases, while the gene matches leave 11 bases of the junction unaccounted for. The library was prepared using the immunoSEQ multiplex PCR assay. The multiplex PCR relied on a mix of 60 forward primers for TCR Vbeta segments and 13 reverse primers for TCR Jbeta segments. The CDR3 region of rearranged TCR beta genes was amplified from genomic DNA by a multiplex PCR assay. The amplified TCR beta libraries were sequenced on the Illumina HiSeq System as 87-base-pair reads. In the source study's methods: In a later analysis, tens of millions of unique TCR beta chains were counted across the approximately 640 repertoires, and roughly 9.9 million of these chains were shared by at least two donors. Raw reads were error-corrected and collapsed into unique sequences with a nearest-neighbor algorithm that merged closely related sequences to remove PCR and sequencing errors. Alignment of CDR3 sequences to IMGT reference sequences was used to assign V, D and J gene segments. Each retained sequence needed at least a six-nucleotide match to both a V gene segment and a J gene segment. A rearrangement counted as productive if the CDR3 had no stop codons and remained in frame with V and J, and every other rearrangement counted as non-productive. CDR3 was defined according to IMGT convention as the region running from the second conserved V-encoded cysteine to the conserved J-encoded phenylalanine. The earlier analysis of 587 of the donors excluded any sequence lacking an unambiguous match to a single V gene segment. An earlier analysis of approximately 590 of the donors classified V segments as functional when productive rearrangements were above 56.7% and as segregating when the standard deviation between donors was above 5%. A statistical classification framework was built for diagnosing cytomegalovirus status from the catalog of TCR beta chain sequences. In a later analysis, V and J genes were assigned by comparing TCR nucleotide sequences against IMGT/GENE-DB human TR gene sequences. In a later analysis, CDR3 sequences and most-parsimonious VDJ recombination scenarios were assigned using the TCRdist pipeline. A later analysis defined each TCR beta chain by its CDR3 amino acid sequence plus V-gene family, and excluded reads lacking a unique V-gene family. As a way to deal with suspected cross-contamination and a sequencing artifact, a later analysis dropped more than 500 nucleotide sequences that were highly shared and had low generation probability. In a later analysis, a clonal expansion index for each public chain was calculated from normalized within-repertoire ranks of inferred template counts. In a later analysis, generation probabilities were computed with a VDJ recombination model fitted to out-of-frame rearrangements, and the resulting probabilities were checked against IGoR. In a later analysis, hypergeometric tests were used to score TCR-TCR, TCR-HLA and TCR-CMV co-occurrence, with a repertoire-size bias correction applied to TCR pairs. False discovery rates were estimated in a later analysis by permuting HLA or CMV assignments 20 times. In a later analysis, co-occurring TCRs were grouped using DBSCAN, with TCRdist sequence similarity added in when clustering inside HLA-allele-positive subsets. Repertoires with fewer than 30,000 or more than 120,000 public chains, plus five repertoires with anomalous nucleotide sharing, were excluded from co-occurrence clustering. Imported from immuneACCESS, the table was reduced by TCRdb to in-frame sequences with V and J called. These copies leave out some clones; in studies compared against another copy, an unresolved V gene accounts for under half, and the cause of the remainder is not known. V and J calls and clone size follow that table, whereas D and trimming were derived from the DNA. Counted in this sample were approximately 170,000 clones; 81% of them appeared once. The ten largest clones add up to 1.3% of the sample.

In this chain, TRBV11-3 is recombined with TRBJ2-3, with TRBD2 matching 16 junction bases. The TCR comes from a man between 50 and 59 years old in good health and CMV-seropositive. Sequencing was done on a sample of PBMCs. CDR3 sequence: CASSLGGTSGGAAINTQYF. Here is the DNA: TGTGCCAGCAGCTTAGGCGGGACTAGCGGGGGGGCCGCGATAAATACGCAGTATTTT. Reference TRBV11-3 and TRBJ2-3 proteins supply the regions before and after the CDR3; the full variable domain is: EAGVVQSPRYKIIEKKQPVAFWCNPISGHNTLYWYLQNLGQGPELLIRYENEEAVDDSQLPKDRFSAERLKGVDSTLKIQPAELGDSAVYLCASSLGGTSGGAAINTQYFGPGTRLTVL.